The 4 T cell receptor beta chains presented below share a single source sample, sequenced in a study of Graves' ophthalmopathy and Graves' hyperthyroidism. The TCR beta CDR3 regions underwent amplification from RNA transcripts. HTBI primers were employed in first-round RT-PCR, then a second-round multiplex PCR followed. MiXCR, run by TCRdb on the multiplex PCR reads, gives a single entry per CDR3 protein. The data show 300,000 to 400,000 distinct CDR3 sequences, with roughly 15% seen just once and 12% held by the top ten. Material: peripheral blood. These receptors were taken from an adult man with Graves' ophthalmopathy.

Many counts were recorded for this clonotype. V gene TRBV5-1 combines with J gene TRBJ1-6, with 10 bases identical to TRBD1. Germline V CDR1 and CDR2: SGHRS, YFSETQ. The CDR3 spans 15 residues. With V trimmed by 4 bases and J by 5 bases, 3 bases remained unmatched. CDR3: CASSLGQGNNSPLHF. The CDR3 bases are TGCGCCAGCAGCCTGGGACAGGGGAATAATTCACCCCTCCACTTT.

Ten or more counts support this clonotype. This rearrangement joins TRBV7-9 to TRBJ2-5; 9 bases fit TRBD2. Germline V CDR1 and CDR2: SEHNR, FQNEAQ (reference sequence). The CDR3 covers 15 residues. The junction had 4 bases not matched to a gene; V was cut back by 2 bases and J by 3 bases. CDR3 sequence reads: CASSLPLAGKETQYF. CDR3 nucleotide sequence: TGTGCCAGCAGCTTACCCCTAGCGGGGAAAGAGACCCAGTACTTC.

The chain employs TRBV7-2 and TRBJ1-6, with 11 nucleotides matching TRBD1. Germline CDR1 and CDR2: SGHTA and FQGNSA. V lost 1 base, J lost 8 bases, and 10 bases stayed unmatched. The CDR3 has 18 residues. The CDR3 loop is CASSLGYRDRGSHSPLHF. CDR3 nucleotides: TGTGCCAGCAGCTTAGGTTACCGGGACAGGGGGTCTCATTCACCCCTCCACTTT.

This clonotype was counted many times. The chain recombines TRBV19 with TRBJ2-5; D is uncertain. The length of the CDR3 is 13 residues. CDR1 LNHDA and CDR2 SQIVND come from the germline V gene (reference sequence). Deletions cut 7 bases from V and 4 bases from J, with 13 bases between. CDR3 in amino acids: CASTPRGGETQYF. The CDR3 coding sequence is TGTGCCAGTACCCCCCGCGGCGGAGAGACCCAGTACTTC.